A single sample gave rise to the 9 T cell receptor beta chains below, sequenced in a study of T cell responses to AZD1222 COVID-19 vaccine (dated by TCRdb to the early 2020s). The library was obtained by the immunoSEQ multiplex PCR assay. Held by TCRdb, this immuneACCESS table contains in-frame sequences only and omits some clones. Under half of the omission traces to an unresolved V gene where checked; the cause of the rest is unknown. Here the sample has fewer than 85,000 clones; 75% to 90% occur a single time. The ten largest clones represent roughly 29% of the sample. The time point label, as the study defines it: baseline before first vaccination. The sample in question was peripheral blood, obtained on day 0 of AZD1222 vaccination. These receptors were taken from an adult in good health.

The chain carries TRBV6-6 and TRBJ1-1; D remains unclear. CDR3 length: 11 amino acids. Germline loops: CDR1 MNHNY, CDR2 SVGAGI (reference sequence). Trimming stripped 8 bases from V and 6 bases from J, with 10 bases between. The CDR3 DNA is TGTGCCAGCGTACGAGCCCCTGAAGCTTTCTTT. Translating gives CASVRAPEAFF.

The chain recombines TRBV19 with TRBJ2-7; TRBD2 aligns across 9 bases. The CDR3 is 16 residues long. The germline gives CDR1 LNHDA, CDR2 SQIVND (reference sequence). V dropped 1 base and J dropped 4; count of bases not matched to a gene: 8. The CDR3 DNA is TGTGCCAGTAGTATAGCTCAAGCGGGAGGAGTTTACGAGCAGTACTTC. This sequence encodes CASSIAQAGGVYEQYF.

V is TRBV28 and J is TRBJ1-2; D remains unclear. The CDR3 totals 17 residues. The germline V and J ends were trimmed by 8 bases and 3 bases, with 25 bases remaining between them. In germline, CDR1 is MDHEN, CDR2 SYDVKM. The CDR3 coding sequence is TGTGCCAGCTCCACCAACCCGAGGAACATCGGCGACTATGGCTACACCTTC. Protein: CASSTNPRNIGDYGYTF.

The rearrangement uses TRBV10-3 and TRBJ1-1, with TRBD1 matching over 9 bases. Germline V lookup: CDR1 ENHRY, CDR2 SYGVKD. Germline trimming cut 7 bases from V and 3 bases from J; bases unmatched to any gene: 12. The CDR3 is 16 residues long. The chain's CDR3 is CAITPGTGSIYTEAFF. The CDR3 DNA sequence: TGTGCCATCACACCCGGGACAGGGAGTATTTACACTGAAGCTTTCTTT.

V gene TRBV28 combines with J gene TRBJ2-3, with D uncertain. The V gene lost 5 bases and the J gene lost 0 bases, with 9 bases spanning the gap. The CDR3 runs 14 residues. Germline V gene lookup returns CDR1 MDHEN and CDR2 SYDVKM. The CDR3 is CASSIKDSTDTQYF. CDR3 DNA: TGTGCCAGCAGTATAAAAGACAGCACAGATACGCAGTATTTT.

The rearrangement joins TRBV6-5 to TRBJ2-1; D unclear. Germline V gene lookup returns CDR1 MNHEY and CDR2 SVGAGI. V was clipped by 0 bases and J by 5 bases, with 8 bases between them. The length of the CDR3 is 14 residues. In DNA, the CDR3 is TGTGCCAGCAGTTACTCGAAGACCCACAATGAGCAGTTCTTC. Protein: CASSYSKTHNEQFF.

The CDR3 reads CASSDDRVFSPLHF. The CDR3, as DNA: TGTGCCAGCAGTGATGACAGGGTATTTTCACCCCTCCACTTT. The chain combines TRBV2 with TRBJ1-6, with TRBD1 identical over 7 bases. CDR1 and CDR2 (germline): SNHLY, FYNNEI. Germline trimming cut 3 bases from V and 9 bases from J; bases unmatched to any gene: 5. The CDR3 runs to 14 residues. Variable domain in full (rest from reference TRBV2 and TRBJ1-6): EPEVTQTPSHQVTQMGQEVILRCVPISNHLYFYWYRQILGQKVEFLVSFYNNEISEKSEIFDDQFSVERPDGSNFTLKIRSTKLEDSAMYFCASSDDRVFSPLHFGNGTRLTVT.

The chain recombines TRBV23-1 with TRBJ1-1; D gene unclear. TRBV23-1 is sorted into the ORF group, with uncertain function. This CDR3 spans 17 amino acids. Trimming took 7 bases from V and 0 from J, leaving 21 bases between them. The CDR3 spells CASIFAPNKRMNTEAFF. DNA for the CDR3: TGCGCCAGCATTTTTGCTCCGAATAAGAGAATGAACACTGAAGCTTTCTTT.

The rearrangement links TRBV6-6 to TRBJ2-5; tentatively, D is TRBD2 (7 bases). Trimming stripped 6 bases from V and 5 bases from J, with 13 bases between. Looked up from germline, CDR1 is MNHNY and CDR2 is SVGAGI (reference sequence). The CDR3 sequence is 13 residues long. The CDR3 reads CASRPQGGETQYF. The CDR3, as DNA: TGTGCCAGCAGGCCACAGGGAGGGGAGACCCAGTACTTC.